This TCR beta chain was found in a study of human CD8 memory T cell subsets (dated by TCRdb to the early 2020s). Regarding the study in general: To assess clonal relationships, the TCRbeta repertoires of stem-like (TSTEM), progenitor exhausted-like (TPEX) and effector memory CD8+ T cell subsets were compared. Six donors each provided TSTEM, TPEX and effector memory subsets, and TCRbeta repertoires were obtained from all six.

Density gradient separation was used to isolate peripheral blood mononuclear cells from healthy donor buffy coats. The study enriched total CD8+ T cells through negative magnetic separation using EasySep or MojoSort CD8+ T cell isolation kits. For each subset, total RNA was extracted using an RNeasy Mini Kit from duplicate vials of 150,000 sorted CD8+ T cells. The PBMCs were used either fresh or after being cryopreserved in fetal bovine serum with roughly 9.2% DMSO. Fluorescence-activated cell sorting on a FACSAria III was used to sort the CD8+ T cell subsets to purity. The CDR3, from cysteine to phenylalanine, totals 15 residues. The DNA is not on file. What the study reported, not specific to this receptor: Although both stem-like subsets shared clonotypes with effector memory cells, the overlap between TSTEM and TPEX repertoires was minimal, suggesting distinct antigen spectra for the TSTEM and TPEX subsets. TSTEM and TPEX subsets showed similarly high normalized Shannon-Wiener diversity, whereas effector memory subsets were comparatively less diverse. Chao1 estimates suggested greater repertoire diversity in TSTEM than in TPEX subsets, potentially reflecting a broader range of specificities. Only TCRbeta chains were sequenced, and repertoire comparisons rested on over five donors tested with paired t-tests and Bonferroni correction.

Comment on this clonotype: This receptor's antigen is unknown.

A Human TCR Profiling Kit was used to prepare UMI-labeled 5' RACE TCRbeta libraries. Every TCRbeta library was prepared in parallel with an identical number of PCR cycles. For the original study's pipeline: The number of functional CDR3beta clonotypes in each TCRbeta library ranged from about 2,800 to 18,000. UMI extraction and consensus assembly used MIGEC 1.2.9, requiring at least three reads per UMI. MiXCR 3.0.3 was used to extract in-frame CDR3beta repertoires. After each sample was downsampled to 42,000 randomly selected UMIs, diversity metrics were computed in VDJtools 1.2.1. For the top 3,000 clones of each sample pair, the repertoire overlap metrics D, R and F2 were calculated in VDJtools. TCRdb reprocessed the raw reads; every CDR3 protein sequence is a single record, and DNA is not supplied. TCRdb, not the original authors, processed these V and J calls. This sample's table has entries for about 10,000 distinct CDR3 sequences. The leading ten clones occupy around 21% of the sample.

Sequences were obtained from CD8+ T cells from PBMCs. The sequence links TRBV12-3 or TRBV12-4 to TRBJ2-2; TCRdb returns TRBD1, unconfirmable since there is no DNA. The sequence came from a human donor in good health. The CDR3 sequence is CASSAGQGGSGELFF.